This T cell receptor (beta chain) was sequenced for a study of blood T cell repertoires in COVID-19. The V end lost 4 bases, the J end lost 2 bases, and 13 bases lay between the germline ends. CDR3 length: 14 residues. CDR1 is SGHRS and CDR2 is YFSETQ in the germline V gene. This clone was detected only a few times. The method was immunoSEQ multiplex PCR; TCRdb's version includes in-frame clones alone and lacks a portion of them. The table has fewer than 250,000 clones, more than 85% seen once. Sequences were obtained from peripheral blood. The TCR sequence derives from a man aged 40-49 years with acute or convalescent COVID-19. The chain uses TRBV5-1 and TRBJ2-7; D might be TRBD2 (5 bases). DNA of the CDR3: TGCGCCAGCAGCCTACAGCGGCTCACCTACGAGCAGTACTTC. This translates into CASSLQRLTYEQYF.